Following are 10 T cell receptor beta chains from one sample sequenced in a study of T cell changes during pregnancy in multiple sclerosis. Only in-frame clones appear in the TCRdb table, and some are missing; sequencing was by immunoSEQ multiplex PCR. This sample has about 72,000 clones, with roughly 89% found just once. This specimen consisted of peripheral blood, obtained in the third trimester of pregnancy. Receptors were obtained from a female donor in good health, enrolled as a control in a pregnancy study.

The CDR3 bases are TGTGCCAGCAGCTTGGGGCATGCGGCCGCTAACTATGGCTACACCTTC. It specifies CASSLGHAAANYGYTF. The chain combines TRBV5-5 with TRBJ1-2; D unresolved. The CDR3 sequence is 16 residues long. Germline lookup yields CDR1 SGHKS and CDR2 YYEKEE (reference sequence). Between the trimmed V and J ends, which lost 0 bases and 0 bases, there was a span of 12 bases.

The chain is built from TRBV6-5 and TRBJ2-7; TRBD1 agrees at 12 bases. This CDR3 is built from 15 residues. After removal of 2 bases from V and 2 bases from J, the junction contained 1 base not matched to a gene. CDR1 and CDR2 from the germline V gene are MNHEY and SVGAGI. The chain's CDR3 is CASSYGTGGPYEQYF. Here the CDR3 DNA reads TGTGCCAGCAGTTACGGGACAGGGGGCCCCTACGAGCAGTACTTC.

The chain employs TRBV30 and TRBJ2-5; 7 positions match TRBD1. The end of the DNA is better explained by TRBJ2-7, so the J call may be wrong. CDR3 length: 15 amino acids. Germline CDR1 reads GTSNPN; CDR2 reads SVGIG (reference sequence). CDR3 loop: CAWSRDSNGAYEQYF. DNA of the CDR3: TGTGCCTGGAGCCGGGACAGCAATGGGGCCTACGAGCAGTACTTC.

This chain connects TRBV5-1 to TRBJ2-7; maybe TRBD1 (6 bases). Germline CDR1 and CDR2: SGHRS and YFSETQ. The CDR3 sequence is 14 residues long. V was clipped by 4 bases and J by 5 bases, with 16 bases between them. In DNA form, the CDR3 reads TGCGCCAGCAGCCCCGGGACACCCGTCCACGAGCAGTACTTC. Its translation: CASSPGTPVHEQYF.

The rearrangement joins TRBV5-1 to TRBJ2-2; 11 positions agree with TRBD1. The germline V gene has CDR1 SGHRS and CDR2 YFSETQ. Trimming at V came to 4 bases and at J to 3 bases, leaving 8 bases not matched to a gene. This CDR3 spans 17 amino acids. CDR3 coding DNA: TGCGCCAGCAGCCAGGGACAGGGGGGGCTTTACACCGGGGAGCTGTTTTTT. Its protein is CASSQGQGGLYTGELFF.

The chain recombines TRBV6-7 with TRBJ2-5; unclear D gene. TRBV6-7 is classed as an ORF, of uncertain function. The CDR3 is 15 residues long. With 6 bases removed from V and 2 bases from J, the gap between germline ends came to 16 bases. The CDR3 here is CASRLRHAAQETQYF. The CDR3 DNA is TGTGCCAGCAGGCTCCGACATGCAGCTCAAGAGACCCAGTACTTC.

CDR3 coding DNA: TGTGCCATCAGTGAGTCGGGTAGCGGGGGGAGCGAGCAGTACTTC. This translates into CAISESGSGGSEQYF. J is TRBJ2-7 and V is TRBV10-3; 10 bases are a match to TRBD2. V trimming: 0 bases; J trimming: 6 bases; junction bases outside the gene matches: 5. This CDR3 is built from 15 residues. Germline V lookup: CDR1 ENHRY, CDR2 SYGVKD.

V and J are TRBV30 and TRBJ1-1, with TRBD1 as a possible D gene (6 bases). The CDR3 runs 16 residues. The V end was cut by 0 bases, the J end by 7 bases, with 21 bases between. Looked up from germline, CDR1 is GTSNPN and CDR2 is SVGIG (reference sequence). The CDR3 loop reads CAWSVPRWTKGHEAFF. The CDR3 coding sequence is TGTGCCTGGAGTGTACCCCGCTGGACAAAGGGACATGAAGCTTTCTTT.

The CDR3: CASSRDRDQETQYF. The CDR3 bases are TGTGCCAGCAGCCGGGACAGGGACCAAGAGACCCAGTACTTC. The chain couples TRBV7-9 to TRBJ2-5; 9 bases match TRBD1. The CDR3 is 14 amino acids. In germline, CDR1 is SEHNR, CDR2 FQNEAQ (reference sequence). Trimming cost V 5 bases and J 0 bases; bases outside gene matches: 1.

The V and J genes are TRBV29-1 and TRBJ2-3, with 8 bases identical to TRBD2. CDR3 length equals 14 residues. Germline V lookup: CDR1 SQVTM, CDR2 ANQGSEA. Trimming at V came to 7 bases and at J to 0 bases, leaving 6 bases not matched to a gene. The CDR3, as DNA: TGCAGCGCCCCGGGGGGGGCTAGCACAGATACGCAGTATTTT. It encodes CSAPGGASTDTQYF.